The clone carrying this T cell receptor beta chain came up many times. The antigen is unknown. Construction of TCR beta libraries was performed using quantitative 5'-RACE with molecular barcodes. TCRdb reanalysed the 5' RACE reads using MiXCR and keeps one entry per CDR3 protein. The data contain more than 500,000 distinct CDR3 sequences, less than 6% of them singletons. The data belong to a study of CD8 T cells in ankylosing spondylitis. Notes on the study in general: There was a TCR beta motif, made of several highly homologous variants, that appeared characteristic of ankylosing spondylitis blood.

Trimming removed 4 bases at V and 8 bases at J, with 14 bases between. The CDR3 sequence is 13 residues long. Germline V CDR1 and CDR2: MNHEY, SVGAGI. Source material: blood, either unsorted or a sorted T cell fraction (not recorded which). The clonotype originates from a male donor with ankylosing spondylitis. V usage is TRBV6-5 and J usage is TRBJ1-2; D might be TRBD1 (5 bases). The CDR3 loop is CASSSLGRLGYTF. The CDR3 DNA sequence: TGTGCCAGCAGTTCCTTGGGACGGCTCGGCTACACCTTC.